This passage covers 14 T cell receptor beta chains from one sample sequenced in a study of brain T cells in children with intractable seizures. Only in-frame clones appear in the TCRdb table, and some are missing; sequencing was by immunoSEQ multiplex PCR. The sample includes 100,000 to 120,000 clones, 94% of them seen just once. This material consisted of peripheral blood, taken at surgery. Receptors originate from a boy younger than two with hemimegalencephaly and intractable seizures.

This chain connects TRBV25-1 to TRBJ2-1; a possible D gene is TRBD2 (6 bases). The germline gives CDR1 MGHDK, CDR2 SYGVNS. CDR3 length: 15 amino acids. V lost 3 bases and J 6 bases, leaving 15 bases between the germline ends. The CDR3 here is CASSESGVFGNEQFF. In nucleotides, the CDR3 is TGTGCCAGCAGTGAGTCGGGAGTTTTCGGCAATGAGCAGTTCTTC.

There are a few counts of this clone. The chain is built from TRBV7-9 and TRBJ1-5; possibly TRBD1 for D (6 bases). CDR1 and CDR2 (germline): SEHNR, FQNEAQ (reference sequence). V lost 1 base and J lost 4, with 11 bases in between. The length of the CDR3 is 15 residues. In DNA, the CDR3 is TGTGCCAGCAGCTTAGGACCGCAGGGGAATCAGCCCCAGCATTTT. Translation gives CASSLGPQGNQPQHF. The full variable domain, completed using reference TRBV7-9 and TRBJ1-5, is DTGVSQNPRHKITKRGQNVTFRCDPISEHNRLYWYRQTLGQGPEFLTYFQNEAQLEKSRLLSDRFSAERPKGSFSTLEIQRTEQGDSAMYLCASSLGPQGNQPQHFGDGTRLSIL.

The chain couples TRBV9 to TRBJ2-3; no definite D call. V lost 4 bases, J lost 1 base, and 4 bases lay in between. The CDR3 sequence is 12 residues long. Per germline, CDR1 SGDLS and CDR2 YYNGEE. CDR3 nucleotide sequence: TGTGCCAGCAGCTCTCGCACAGATACGCAGTATTTT. Translation: CASSSRTDTQYF. Based on the CDR3 plus reference TRBV9 and TRBJ2-3, the full variable domain is DSGVTQTPKHLITATGQRVTLRCSPRSGDLSVYWYQQSLDQGLQFLIQYYNGEERAKGNILERFSAQQFPDLHSELNLSSLELGDSALYFCASSSRTDTQYFGPGTRLTVL.

Comment on this clone: This sample includes further DNA sequences coding for the same CDR3. The chain employs TRBV27 and TRBJ2-1, with 7 bases aligning to TRBD1. V shed 5 bases, J shed 7 bases, and the junction held 2 bases outside the gene matches. CDR1 is MNHEY, CDR2 SMNVEV, per germline (reference sequence). The CDR3 has 12 amino acids. CDR3 nucleotides: TGTGCCAGCAGTCTCAGGGGGAATGAGCAGTTCTTC. Translation: CASSLRGNEQFF.

This chain joins TRBV14 and TRBJ1-2; D is unclear. The CDR3 runs to 12 residues. Deletions cut 1 base from V and 4 bases from J, with 4 bases between. The V gene's germline CDR1 is SGHDN and CDR2 FVKESK. The CDR3 DNA is TGTGCCAGCAGCCAAGTTAGCTATGGCTACACCTTC. It specifies CASSQVSYGYTF.

Turning to this clone: The junction and the germline gene differ at one end; a read error may be behind it. The chain employs TRBV6-1 and TRBJ2-1; weak D call: TRBD2 (5 bases). The germline V gene has CDR1 MNHNS and CDR2 SASEGT. The CDR3 covers 15 residues. The CDR3 region is CASSKAGDSYNEQFF. CDR3 DNA: TGTGCCAGCAGTAAAGCCGGGGACTCCTACAATGAGCAGTTCTTC.

This clone was counted a few times. The gene calls are TRBV6-6 and TRBJ1-2; TRBD1 matches 11 bases. The V segment lost 2 bases and the J segment 3 bases; nucleotides outside the gene matches: 2. The CDR3 consists of 15 residues. Germline V gene sequence: CDR1 MNHNY, CDR2 SVGAGI (reference sequence). Here the CDR3 DNA reads TGTGCCAGCAGTTACAAGGACAGGGGGCACTATGGCTACACCTTC. This gives the protein CASSYKDRGHYGYTF.

This sequence joins TRBV15 and TRBJ2-7; 11 bases match TRBD2. The V gene end was trimmed by 0 bases and the J gene end by 6 bases; junction bases not matched to a gene: 7. Germline-derived CDR1 and CDR2 are LNHNV and YYDKDF (reference sequence). The CDR3 is made up of 16 amino acids. CDR3 in amino acids: CATSRDTGLAGGEQYF. CDR3 coding DNA: TGTGCCACCAGCAGAGATACGGGGCTAGCGGGAGGCGAGCAGTACTTC.

V gene TRBV28 combines with J gene TRBJ2-1; perhaps D is TRBD1 or TRBD2 (6 bases each). The V and J ends lost 6 bases and 1 base respectively, with 19 bases between them. This CDR3 contains 17 residues. Germline values: CDR1 MDHEN, CDR2 SYDVKM. The CDR3 DNA is TGTGCCAGCAGCACGGTGAGGGGGGACTCATCCTACAATGAGCAGTTCTTC. Translated: CASSTVRGDSSYNEQFF.

This chain uses TRBV2 with TRBJ2-2; D ambiguous. This CDR3 is built from 12 residues. V lost 4 bases and J 3 bases, leaving 3 bases between the germline ends. Germline values: CDR1 SNHLY, CDR2 FYNNEI. This chain's CDR3 is CASSVHTGELFF. DNA of the CDR3: TGTGCCAGCAGTGTGCACACCGGGGAGCTGTTTTTT.

This clone appeared a single time. This chain connects TRBV21-1 to TRBJ2-7. TRBV21-1 is listed as a pseudogene. The CDR3 sequence is 11 residues long. CDR3 in amino acids: CASSNMVEQYF. CDR3 sequence (DNA): TGTGCCAGCAGCAATATGGTCGAGCAGTACTTC.

The chain uses TRBV14 and TRBJ1-5; TRBD1 matches 8 bases. The CDR3 extends over 13 amino acids. Germline CDR1 is SGHDN and CDR2 is FVKESK. V gave up 8 bases and J gave up 6 bases; unmatched junction bases: 6. The DNA of the CDR3 is TGTGCCAGCGGCAGGGGGCAATGTCAGCCCCAGCATTTT. This encodes CASGRGQCQPQHF.

This chain connects TRBV28 to TRBJ2-2; D perhaps matches TRBD1 (6 bases). Germline CDR1 reads MDHEN; CDR2 reads SYDVKM. CDR3 length equals 14 residues. With 10 bases removed from V and 1 base from J, the gap between germline ends came to 13 bases. The CDR3 DNA is TGTGCCACCACCCGGGGACAGAACACCGGGGAGCTGTTTTTT. Translating it yields CATTRGQNTGELFF.

The CDR3 loop reads CATSRDLRGGETYEQYF. The DNA of the CDR3 is TGTGCCACCAGCAGAGATCTCCGAGGCGGCGAGACCTACGAGCAGTACTTC. V gene TRBV15 combines with J gene TRBJ2-7; D gene uncertain. The CDR3 contains 17 residues. The germline gives CDR1 LNHNV, CDR2 YYDKDF (reference sequence). V lost 0 bases and J lost 2, with 17 bases in between.